Shown below are 19 T cell receptor beta chains from a single sample sequenced in a study of siplizumab effects on memory and regulatory T cells. Using immunoSEQ multiplex PCR, the repertoire was profiled, and TCRdb retains in-frame clones only, with some absent. The table shows approximately 91,000 clones, with approximately 95% occurring only once. Sequenced: CD8+ T cells sorted from blood. These receptors were collected from a human donor in good health.

This chain joins TRBV28 and TRBJ1-2; D unclear. V lost 7 bases and J 2 bases, leaving 14 bases between the germline ends. CDR1 and CDR2 from the germline V gene are MDHEN and SYDVKM. The CDR3 is 14 amino acids. CDR3 sequence reads: CASNWDVGNYGYTF. For the CDR3, the DNA is TGTGCCAGCAACTGGGATGTCGGCAACTATGGCTACACCTTC.

The rearrangement links TRBV5-6 to TRBJ1-5; D is perhaps TRBD1 (6 bases). The CDR3 totals 14 residues. Germline CDR1 is SGHDT and CDR2 is YYEEEE. V was cut by 0 bases and J by 7 bases, with 11 bases left in between. The DNA for the CDR3 is TGTGCCAGCAGCTTGGGCACAGGGATCCAGCCCCAGCATTTT. This codes for CASSLGTGIQPQHF.

The rearrangement joins TRBV19 to TRBJ1-4; weak D call: TRBD1 (5 bases). CDR1 is LNHDA and CDR2 is SQIVND in the germline V gene (reference sequence). Deletions cut 6 bases from V and 8 bases from J, with 16 bases between. The CDR3 consists of 14 residues. The CDR3: CASSQMSGAEKLFF. CDR3 bases: TGTGCCAGTAGCCAGATGTCCGGGGCCGAAAAACTGTTTTTT.

The sample holds one count of this clone. The J gene is TRBJ2-7, the V gene TRBV9, with 11 bases aligning to TRBD2. After removal of 4 bases from V and 3 bases from J, the junction contained 3 bases not matched to a gene. Germline CDR1 SGDLS, CDR2 YYNGEE. The CDR3 is 14 residues long. DNA for the CDR3: TGTGCCAGCAGCACAGGGACTAGCGGCTACGAGCAGTACTTC. It yields the protein CASSTGTSGYEQYF.

The chain recombines TRBV19 with TRBJ2-7; 10 bases are shared with TRBD2. Trimming removed 8 bases from V and 1 base from J; junction bases left unmatched: 2. The CDR3 has 13 amino acids. Germline V CDR1 and CDR2: LNHDA, SQIVND (reference sequence). The CDR3 loop reads CASSSGRSYEQYF. As DNA, the CDR3 is TGTGCCAGTTCTAGCGGGAGATCCTACGAGCAGTACTTC.

The V call is TRBV1, the J call TRBJ2-7; the DNA was not used to check the table's D call, TRBD2. TRBV1 is listed as a pseudogene. CDR3 size: 14 residues. The CDR3 DNA reads TGCACCAGGGACGGACTAGCGGGATATCACGAGCAGTACTTC. Its translation is CTRDGLAGYHEQYF.

In this sample, this clone turned up once. The V call is TRBV19, the J call TRBJ2-1, with 8 bases that match TRBD2. V was pared by 3 bases and J by 8 bases, with 6 bases of the junction left unmatched. The CDR3 sequence is 14 residues long. Looked up from germline, CDR1 is LNHDA and CDR2 is SQIVND (reference sequence). CDR3 nucleotide sequence: TGTGCCAGTAGTATGCGCGGGAGGTTACATGAGCAGTTCTTC. Translating it yields CASSMRGRLHEQFF. The variable domain in full, with the rest retrieved from reference TRBV19 and TRBJ2-1, is DGGITQSPKYLFRKEGQNVTLSCEQNLNHDAMYWYRQDPGQGLRLIYYSQIVNDFQKGDIAEGYSVSREKKESFPLTVTSAQKNPTAFYLCASSMRGRLHEQFFGPGTRLTVL.

J is TRBJ1-2 and V is TRBV7-8; no clear D gene. The CDR3 is made up of 15 amino acids. Germline CDR1 SGHVS, CDR2 FQNEAQ. V was pared by 1 base and J by 2 bases, with 11 bases between. The CDR3 nucleotides are TGTGCCAGCAGCTTAGAGTCAGCTTCCAACTATGGCTACACCTTC. This encodes CASSLESASNYGYTF.

The chain links TRBV6-1 to TRBJ2-5; D may be TRBD2 (5 bases). The germline V gene has CDR1 MNHNS and CDR2 SASEGT. With 1 base removed from V and 2 bases from J, the gap between germline ends came to 11 bases. CDR3 length: 15 amino acids. The CDR3 reads CASSEERRLQETQYF. In DNA, the CDR3 is TGTGCCAGCAGTGAAGAGCGGAGGCTACAAGAGACCCAGTACTTC.

In DNA form, the CDR3 reads TGTGCCAGCAGCCGAGGCGAGGGAGAGAACCAAGAGACCCAGTACTTC. The encoded protein is CASSRGEGENQETQYF. This chain joins TRBV7-2 and TRBJ2-5, with a weak D call TRBD2 (5 bases). This CDR3 comprises 16 residues. The V gene lost 5 bases and the J gene lost 0 bases, with 16 bases spanning the gap. The germline V gene encodes CDR1 SGHTA and CDR2 FQGNSA.

The chain carries TRBV29-1 and TRBJ1-1; TRBD1 matches at 9 bases. CDR1 is SQVTM and CDR2 is ANQGSEA in the germline V gene. The CDR3 runs 13 residues. With 5 bases clipped from V and 5 bases from J, the junction kept 6 bases outside the gene matches. The chain's CDR3 is CSVPTGGWTEAFF. As DNA, the CDR3 is TGCAGCGTTCCCACAGGGGGCTGGACTGAAGCTTTCTTT.

The CDR3 DNA reads TGTGCCAGTAGAGGACTAGCGGGAGCGGTCACCGGGGAGCTGTTTTTT. It codes for CASRGLAGAVTGELFF. This chain joins TRBV19 and TRBJ2-2, with 13 bases fitting TRBD2. CDR1 and CDR2 from the germline V gene are LNHDA and SQIVND (reference sequence). This CDR3 has 16 residues. V shed 6 bases, J shed 4 bases, and the junction held 5 bases outside the gene matches. The whole variable domain, remainder taken from reference TRBV19 and TRBJ2-2, is DGGITQSPKYLFRKEGQNVTLSCEQNLNHDAMYWYRQDPGQGLRLIYYSQIVNDFQKGDIAEGYSVSREKKESFPLTVTSAQKNPTAFYLCASRGLAGAVTGELFFGEGSRLTVL.

The genes are TRBV5-4 and TRBJ2-5; TRBD2 matches at 7 bases. The CDR3 extends over 15 amino acids. J was trimmed by 5 bases and V by 3 bases; bases with no gene match: 10. CDR1 SGHNT and CDR2 YYREEE come from the germline V gene (reference sequence). CDR3 DNA: TGTGCCAGCAGCTCCCACGGGACGCGGGGGGAGACCCAGTACTTC. Its protein is CASSSHGTRGETQYF.

V and J are TRBV28 and TRBJ1-3; possible D gene TRBD1, 6 bases. The germline V gene encodes CDR1 MDHEN and CDR2 SYDVKM. The CDR3 extends over 18 amino acids. Trimming cost V 5 bases and J 0 bases, with 20 bases left between them. The CDR3 loop is CASSLLGQLSSSGNTIYF. The CDR3 nucleotides read TGTGCCAGCAGTCTACTAGGACAGCTCTCGAGCTCTGGAAACACCATATATTTT.

The chain combines TRBV9 with TRBJ2-6; 7 bases are a match to TRBD2. The CDR3 covers 18 residues. With V trimmed by 0 bases and J by 3 bases, 9 bases remained unmatched. The germline gives CDR1 SGDLS, CDR2 YYNGEE. CDR3 sequence (DNA): TGTGCCAGCAGCGTAGCGGTGCTAGCGGACTATGGGGCCAACGTCCTGACTTTC. Translation gives CASSVAVLADYGANVLTF.

The chain uses TRBV11-2 and TRBJ2-7; D gene ambiguous. The CDR3 is 13 residues long. Trimming stripped 3 bases from V and 5 bases from J, with 11 bases between. The germline V gene has CDR1 SGHAT and CDR2 FQNNGV. The DNA for the CDR3 is TGTGCCAGCAGCTTCAGCGCCAACAACGAGCAGTACTTC. Its translation: CASSFSANNEQYF.

This clone has only a few counts. This chain connects TRBV27 to TRBJ1-1, with D maybe TRBD1 (5 bases). The germline V gene has CDR1 MNHEY and CDR2 SMNVEV (reference sequence). V lost 6 bases and J lost 0, with 11 bases in between. The CDR3 extends over 14 amino acids. The CDR3 sequence: CASSTGLLNTEAFF. The CDR3, as DNA: TGTGCCAGCAGCACGGGACTGCTGAACACTGAAGCTTTCTTT.

The chain recombines TRBV19 with TRBJ2-1; 8 bases match TRBD1. Germline V CDR1 and CDR2: LNHDA, SQIVND (reference sequence). With V trimmed by 4 bases and J by 3 bases, 8 bases remained unmatched. The CDR3 totals 16 residues. CDR3: CASSKDHRGNYNEQFF. The CDR3 DNA reads TGTGCCAGTAGTAAAGATCACAGGGGGAACTACAATGAGCAGTTCTTC. Together with reference TRBV19 and TRBJ2-1, the CDR3 gives the full variable domain: DGGITQSPKYLFRKEGQNVTLSCEQNLNHDAMYWYRQDPGQGLRLIYYSQIVNDFQKGDIAEGYSVSREKKESFPLTVTSAQKNPTAFYLCASSKDHRGNYNEQFFGPGTRLTVL.

This clone was observed once. The chain has TRBV6-6 and TRBJ2-7, with 9 bases fitting TRBD2. This CDR3 contains 16 residues. Germline-derived CDR1 and CDR2 are MNHNY and SVGAGI (reference sequence). V lost 0 bases to trimming and J lost 1 base; unmatched junction nucleotides: 4. The CDR3 region is CASSYSSSGMSYEQYF. Here the CDR3 DNA reads TGTGCCAGCAGTTACTCGTCTAGCGGGATGTCCTACGAGCAGTACTTC.